The 23 T cell receptor beta chains reported below all come from one sample, sequenced in a study of patients and donors after allogeneic stem cell transplantation. TCRdb called the RT-PCR reads again in MiXCR, with one record for every CDR3 protein. The sample consists of 150,000 to 250,000 distinct CDR3 sequences, 35% to 50% of them appearing once. The sequenced sample was blood, either unsorted or a sorted T cell fraction (not recorded which). Receptor source: a human donor who was either an allogeneic HSCT recipient or a stem cell or donor lymphocyte infusion donor (not recorded which). It is not recorded whose cells these are; they may come from a transplant donor.

The sample holds a few counts of this clonotype. The genes are TRBV6-5 and TRBJ1-1, with TRBD1 matching over 8 bases. CDR3 length equals 16 residues. V shed 2 bases and J 2 bases; nucleotides not matched to a gene: 7. Germline lookup yields CDR1 MNHEY and CDR2 SVGAGI. The CDR3 DNA sequence: TGTGCCAGCAGTTACGGGGCAGGGGGCTTTAACACTGAAGCTTTCTTT. Encoded protein: CASSYGAGGFNTEAFF.

The gene calls are TRBV12-3 or TRBV12-4 and TRBJ1-6, with TRBD1 matching over 8 bases. The CDR3 runs 15 residues. V trimming: 4 bases; J trimming: 7 bases; junction bases outside the gene matches: 6. In DNA, the CDR3 is TGTGCCAGCAGTTCCCGGACAGGGAAGAATTCACCCCTCCACTTT. It codes for CASSSRTGKNSPLHF.

This chain uses TRBV7-3 with TRBJ2-5, with 7 bases lining up with TRBD2. The CDR3 loop spans 14 amino acids. The V gene end was trimmed by 5 bases and the J gene end by 5 bases; junction bases not matched to a gene: 8. CDR1 SGHTA and CDR2 FQGTGA come from the germline V gene. CDR3 sequence (DNA): TGTGCCAGCAGCCCGACGGGGGGAGGCGAGACCCAGTACTTC. This gives the protein CASSPTGGGETQYF.

This clonotype came up a few times. This chain joins TRBV9 and TRBJ2-1, with 11 bases aligning to TRBD2. The CDR3 consists of 19 residues. Trimming at V came to 3 bases and at J to 0 bases, leaving 11 bases not matched to a gene. CDR1 and CDR2 from the germline V gene are SGDLS and YYNGEE. The CDR3 is CASSEAGTSGSSSYNEQFF. CDR3 coding DNA: TGTGCCAGCAGCGAAGCTGGGACTAGCGGTTCGAGCTCCTACAATGAGCAGTTCTTC.

This sequence joins TRBV5-1 and TRBJ2-1; the match to TRBD2 covers 7 bases. This CDR3 is built from 16 residues. Trimming took 2 bases from V and 0 from J; bases not matched to a gene: 5. CDR1 SGHRS and CDR2 YFSETQ come from the germline V gene. Written as DNA, the CDR3 is TGCGCCAGCAGCTTACTCGGCGGGAGCTCCTACAATGAGCAGTTCTTC. Translating it yields CASSLLGGSSYNEQFF. The whole variable domain, filled in from reference TRBV5-1 and TRBJ2-1, reads KAGVTQTPRYLIKTRGQQVTLSCSPISGHRSVSWYQQTPGQGLQFLFEYFSETQRNKGNFPGRFSGRQFSNSRSEMNVSTLELGDSALYLCASSLLGGSSYNEQFFGPGTRLTVL.

The chain has TRBV30 and TRBJ1-1; 7 bases are a match to TRBD1. Germline CDR1 GTSNPN, CDR2 SVGIG (reference sequence). J lost 0 bases, V lost 1 base, and 11 bases had no gene match. The CDR3 totals 17 residues. Here the CDR3 DNA reads TGTGCCTGGAGTGGAACAGGGGCGTTCTGGATGAACACTGAAGCTTTCTTT. It codes for CAWSGTGAFWMNTEAFF.

The V gene is TRBV6-2 or TRBV6-3, the J gene TRBJ2-7; D remains unclear. CDR1 and CDR2 from the germline V gene are MNHEY and SVGEGT. V was trimmed by 4 bases and J by 7 bases, leaving 17 bases between them. This CDR3 has 14 residues. DNA of the CDR3: TGTGCCAGCAGTTCCGGTGGGATCTACGTGGAGCAGTACTTC. Protein sequence: CASSSGGIYVEQYF.

The chain is built from TRBV12-3 or TRBV12-4 and TRBJ2-7; D is unresolved. Between the trimmed V and J ends, which lost 5 bases and 5 bases, there was a span of 7 bases. This CDR3 has 11 amino acids. The CDR3 region is CASSHSDEQYF. In DNA, the CDR3 is TGTGCCAGCAGTCATTCGGACGAGCAGTACTTC.

This chain joins TRBV11-2 and TRBJ2-5; either TRBD1 or TRBD2 may fit D (5 bases each). The CDR3 spans 15 residues. The germline V gene encodes CDR1 SGHAT and CDR2 FQNNGV. The ends were cut back, 0 bases at V and 5 bases at J, with 13 bases in the middle. The CDR3 region is CASSLDRDPRETQYF. CDR3 in DNA: TGTGCCAGCAGCTTAGACAGGGACCCCAGGGAGACCCAGTACTTC. The full variable domain, with the rest looked up from reference TRBV11-2 and TRBJ2-5, is EAGVAQSPRYKIIEKRQSVAFWCNPISGHATLYWYQQILGQGPKLLIQFQNNGVVDDSQLPKDRFSAERLKGVDSTLKIQPAKLEDSAVYLCASSLDRDPRETQYFGPGTRLLVL.

J is TRBJ2-7 and V is TRBV28; D tentatively fits TRBD1 or TRBD2 (5 bases each). V was clipped by 2 bases and J by 3 bases, with 14 bases between them. Germline CDR1 reads MDHEN; CDR2 reads SYDVKM. CDR3 size: 15 residues. The CDR3 loop is CASSLTGRLVYEQYF. The CDR3 region has the DNA TGTGCCAGCAGTTTAACGGGACGGTTAGTCTACGAGCAGTACTTC.

The chain uses TRBV7-9 and TRBJ2-1, with D maybe TRBD2 (5 bases). Trimming took 0 bases from V and 2 from J, leaving 11 bases between them. In germline, CDR1 is SEHNR, CDR2 FQNEAQ (reference sequence). There are 16 residues in the CDR3. CDR3 DNA sequence: TGTGCCAGCAGCTTAGCACTGGCGGGCCCCTACAATGAGCAGTTCTTC. Encoded protein: CASSLALAGPYNEQFF.

This clonotype was counted only a few times. The V call is TRBV21-1, the J call TRBJ1-2; TRBD1, the D gene given by the table, was not confirmed from the DNA. TRBV21-1 is annotated as a pseudogene. The CDR3 is 16 amino acids. The CDR3 here is CASSKALTGANYGYTF. CDR3 nucleotides: TGTGCCAGCAGCAAAGCGCTAACAGGGGCAAACTATGGCTACACCTTC.

The gene calls are TRBV2 and TRBJ2-3; D is unclear. This CDR3 is built from 15 residues. In germline, CDR1 is SNHLY, CDR2 FYNNEI. The germline V and J ends were trimmed by 5 bases and 0 bases, with 12 bases remaining between them. This CDR3 reads CASSLEDYSTDTQYF. In nucleotides, the CDR3 is TGTGCCAGCAGTCTGGAAGATTATAGCACAGATACGCAGTATTTT.

The chain couples TRBV12-3 or TRBV12-4 to TRBJ2-2, with TRBD2 matching 9 bases. This CDR3 is 16 amino acids long. Unmatched junction bases numbered 3, after V lost 2 bases and J lost 2 bases. CDR3 loop: CASSLSTSGNTGELFF. CDR3 bases: TGTGCCAGCAGTTTATCGACTAGCGGAAACACCGGGGAGCTGTTTTTT.

This clonotype was recorded a few times. The genes are TRBV20-1 and TRBJ2-4; 12 bases are shared with TRBD2. V dropped 2 bases and J dropped 6; count of bases not matched to a gene: 5. Germline-derived CDR1 and CDR2 are DFQATT and SNEGSKA (reference sequence). CDR3 length equals 15 residues. DNA for the CDR3: TGCAGTGCTAGACTAGCGGGAGGGACCTCAAACATTCAGTACTTC. Its protein is CSARLAGGTSNIQYF.

The V gene is TRBV9, the J gene TRBJ2-3; 13 bases are shared with TRBD2. V gave up 4 bases and J gave up 9 bases; unmatched junction bases: 11. CDR3 length equals 16 residues. CDR1 SGDLS and CDR2 YYNGEE come from the germline V gene. The CDR3 nucleotides are TGTGCCAGCAGCCTCGGACTAGCGGGAGAGAGGGGGACGCAGTATTTT. The encoded protein is CASSLGLAGERGTQYF.

This clonotype has just a few counts. A read error may account for a junction end that differs from germline. The J gene is TRBJ2-1, the V gene TRBV11-1, with D perhaps matching TRBD2 (6 bases). Per the germline V gene, CDR1 is SGHAT and CDR2 is FQDESV (reference sequence). The CDR3 runs 12 residues. The CDR3 DNA sequence: TGTGCCAGTAGCTTAGGTGGGGGGGAGCAGTTCTTC. This gives the protein CASSLGGGEQFF.

The chain couples TRBV25-1 to TRBJ1-1; D remains ambiguous. The CDR3 runs to 13 residues. Trimming removed 2 bases at V and 8 bases at J, with 12 bases between. In germline, CDR1 is MGHDK, CDR2 SYGVNS. The CDR3: CASSERALEEAFF. CDR3 DNA sequence: TGTGCCAGCAGTGAACGCGCTTTAGAGGAAGCTTTCTTT.

The chain is built from TRBV7-2 and TRBJ1-1; D call uncertain. There are 14 residues in the CDR3. Germline CDR1 and CDR2: SGHTA and FQGNSA. Trimming stripped 1 base from V and 1 base from J, with 7 bases between. Here the CDR3 reads CASSLGRSNTEAFF. CDR3 in DNA: TGTGCCAGCAGCTTAGGGCGGTCGAACACTGAAGCTTTCTTT.

This clonotype was seen a handful of times. The rearrangement links TRBV7-6 to TRBJ1-1; D is possibly TRBD1 (6 bases). Germline-derived CDR1 and CDR2 are SGHVS and FNYEAQ. The CDR3 has 12 residues. V lost 5 bases to trimming and J lost 5 bases, with 9 bases between them. The CDR3 here is CASSRTGTEAFF. Written as DNA, the CDR3 is TGTGCCAGCAGCAGAACAGGGACTGAAGCTTTCTTT. Complete variable domain (other parts from reference TRBV7-6 and TRBJ1-1): GAGVSQSPRYKVTKRGQDVALRCDPISGHVSLYWYRQALGQGPEFLTYFNYEAQQDKSGLPNDRFSAERPEGSISTLTIQRTEQRDSAMYRCASSRTGTEAFFGQGTRLTVV.

In DNA form, the CDR3 reads TGCAGCGTTGAATACGACGACGCTTTCTTT. Amino acid sequence: CSVEYDDAFF. The gene calls are TRBV29-1 and TRBJ1-1; D is undetermined. V lost 2 bases to trimming and J lost 11 bases, with 9 bases between them. CDR3 size: 10 residues. CDR1 SQVTM and CDR2 ANQGSEA come from the germline V gene. Based on the CDR3 plus reference TRBV29-1 and TRBJ1-1, the full variable domain is SAVISQKPSRDICQRGTSLTIQCQVDSQVTMMFWYRQQPGQSLTLIATANQGSEATYESGFVIDKFPISRPNLTFSTLTVSNMSPEDSSIYLCSVEYDDAFFGQGTRLTVV.

CDR3 amino acids: CASSVGGKQETQYF. The CDR3 coding sequence is TGTGCCAGCAGTGTTGGTGGGAAACAAGAGACCCAGTACTTC. The chain recombines TRBV12-3 or TRBV12-4 with TRBJ2-5; D uncertain. The CDR3 loop spans 14 amino acids. V was cut by 5 bases and J by 2 bases, with 12 bases left in between.

This clonotype is a singleton in its sample. The J gene is TRBJ2-2, the V gene TRBV9; the match to TRBD2 covers 14 bases. CDR1 and CDR2 (germline): SGDLS, YYNGEE. Losses at the gene ends were 3 bases for V and 4 bases for J; bases not matched to a gene: 8. The CDR3 is made up of 18 amino acids. Here the CDR3 DNA reads TGTGCCAGCAGCGCCCTAACCGGACTAGCGGGGGGCACCGGGGAGCTGTTTTTT. Residues: CASSALTGLAGGTGELFF.